The entry below gives a single T cell receptor (beta chain) sequence along with its context. The antigen it binds to is not known. No base-level quality is on record; no much larger clone is a single base apart. TCRbeta CDR3 regions were amplified from genomic DNA by means of the immunoSEQ Assay, a bias-controlled multiplex PCR. The original methods were these. Nucleated cell counts per sample were estimated from amplification of reference gene primers within the assay. Sequence reads were collapsed and filtered to measure the absolute abundance of every unique TCRbeta CDR3 rearrangement. For each sample, productive Simpson clonality was calculated as the square root of Simpson's diversity index across productive rearrangements. TCRdb stores this immuneACCESS table with in-frame sequences only. Part of the clones is absent; in the studies checked, under half of the shortfall reflects unresolved V genes, and no reason is known for the rest. That table furnishes V, J and clone size, whereas the DNA furnished D and trimming. The sample records 100,000 or so clones, roughly 90% of which are singletons. The ten largest clonotypes hold approximately 6.8% of the sample.

Collaborating institutions collected whole blood in K2EDTA tubes following their own protocols. Collaborator samples were shipped for TCRbeta analysis as frozen whole blood, isolated PBMCs, or DNA extracted from either sample type. The data were taken from a study of blood T cell repertoires in COVID-19 (dated by TCRdb to the early 2020s). General notes on the study: Samples from collaborators originated in the United States, Italy and Spain and spanned both the acute and convalescent phases of COVID-19. A de-identified subject ID, COVID-19 status, age in years and sex were almost always included in the sample metadata. The samples were drawn from the first 160 participants of the ongoing ImmuneRACE study and from 1,254 subjects provided by 6 global collaborators. The material from the prospective study consisted of cDNA or gDNA derived from T cells, B-cell-depleted T cells, or PBMCs. Subjects who had been exposed to COVID-19, were actively infected with it, or had recovered from it provided the deeply sampled blood TCRbeta repertoires that made up the dataset. Where HLA class I and class II types were available, the types were taken from metadata supplied by the sample provider, not from assay-based typing. The repertoires were made available in a free public database intended to serve as a resource for research on the immune response to SARS-CoV-2.

On the study overall, not on this receptor specifically: The quantity of clinical and demographic metadata differed by source and by participant and was supplied without curation.

Source material: peripheral blood. This TCR derives from a man aged 60 to 75 with acute or convalescent COVID-19.

The CDR3 region: CASSLVGGTSGNTIYF. The nucleotide sequence is TGCGCCAGCAGCTTGGTTGGCGGAACCTCTGGAAACACCATATATTTT. The rearranged chain carries TRBV5-1 and TRBJ1-3; confidence is insufficient to name the D gene. Trimming takes 0 bases from V and 0 bases from J, and the germline ends sit 10 bases apart. The CDR3 starts with the cysteine, ends with the phenylalanine, and has 16 residues. Here the CDR3 DNA is all that survives: 48 bases in frame from base 1. Via the germline V gene, CDR1 is SGHRS and CDR2 YFSETQ.